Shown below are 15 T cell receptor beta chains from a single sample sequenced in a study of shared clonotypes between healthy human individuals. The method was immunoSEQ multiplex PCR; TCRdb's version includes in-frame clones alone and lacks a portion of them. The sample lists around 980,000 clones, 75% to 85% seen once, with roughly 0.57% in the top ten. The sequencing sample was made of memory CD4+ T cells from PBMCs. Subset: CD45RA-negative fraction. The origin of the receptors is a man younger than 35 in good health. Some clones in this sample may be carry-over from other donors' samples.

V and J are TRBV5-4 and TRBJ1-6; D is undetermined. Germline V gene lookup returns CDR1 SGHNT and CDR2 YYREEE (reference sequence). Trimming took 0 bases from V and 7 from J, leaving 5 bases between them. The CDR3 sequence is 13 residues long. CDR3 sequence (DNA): TGTGCCAGCAGCTTGGACGGGAATTCACCCCTCCACTTT. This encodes CASSLDGNSPLHF.

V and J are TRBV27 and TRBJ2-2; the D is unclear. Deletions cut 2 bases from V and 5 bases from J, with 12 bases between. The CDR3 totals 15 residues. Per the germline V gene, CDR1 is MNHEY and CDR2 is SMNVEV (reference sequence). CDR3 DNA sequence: TGTGCCAGCAGTTTAGGGCAGGTTCAAACCGGGGAGCTGTTTTTT. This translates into CASSLGQVQTGELFF.

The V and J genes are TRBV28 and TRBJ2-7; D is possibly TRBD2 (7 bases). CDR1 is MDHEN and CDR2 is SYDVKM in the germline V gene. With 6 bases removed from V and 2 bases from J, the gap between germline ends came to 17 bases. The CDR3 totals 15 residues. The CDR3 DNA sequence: TGTGCCAGCAGGGGAGGGGGGGCAGCGACCTACGAGCAGTACTTC. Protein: CASRGGGAATYEQYF.

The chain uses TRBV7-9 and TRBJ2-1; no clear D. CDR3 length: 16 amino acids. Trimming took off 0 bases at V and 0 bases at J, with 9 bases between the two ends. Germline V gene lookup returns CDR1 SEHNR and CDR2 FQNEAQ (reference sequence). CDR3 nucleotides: TGTGCCAGCAGCTTAGCTTTGACGACCTCCTACAATGAGCAGTTCTTC. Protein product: CASSLALTTSYNEQFF. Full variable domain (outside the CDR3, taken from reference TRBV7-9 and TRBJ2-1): DTGVSQNPRHKITKRGQNVTFRCDPISEHNRLYWYRQTLGQGPEFLTYFQNEAQLEKSRLLSDRFSAERPKGSFSTLEIQRTEQGDSAMYLCASSLALTTSYNEQFFGPGTRLTVL.

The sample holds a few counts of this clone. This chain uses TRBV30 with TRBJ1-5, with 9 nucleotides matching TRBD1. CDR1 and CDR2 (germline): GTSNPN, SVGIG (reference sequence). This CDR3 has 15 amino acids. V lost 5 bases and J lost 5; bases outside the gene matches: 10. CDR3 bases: TGTGCCTGGTCTCCGGGACAGGGCTGGGATCAGCCCCAGCATTTT. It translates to CAWSPGQGWDQPQHF.

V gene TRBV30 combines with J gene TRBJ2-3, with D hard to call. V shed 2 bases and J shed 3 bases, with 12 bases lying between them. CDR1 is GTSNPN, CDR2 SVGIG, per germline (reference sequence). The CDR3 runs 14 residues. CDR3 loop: CAWSPMTVTDTQYF. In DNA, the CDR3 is TGTGCCTGGAGTCCCATGACCGTGACAGATACGCAGTATTTT. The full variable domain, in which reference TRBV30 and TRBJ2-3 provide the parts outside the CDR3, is SQTIHQWPATLVQPVGSPLSLECTVEGTSNPNLYWYRQAAGRGLQLLFYSVGIGQISSEVPQNLSASRPQDRQFILSSKKLLLSDSGFYLCAWSPMTVTDTQYFGPGTRLTVL.

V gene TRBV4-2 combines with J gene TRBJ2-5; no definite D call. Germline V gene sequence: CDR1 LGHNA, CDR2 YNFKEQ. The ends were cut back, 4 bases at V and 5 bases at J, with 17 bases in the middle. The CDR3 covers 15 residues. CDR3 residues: CASSLTLRNFETQYF. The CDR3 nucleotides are TGTGCCAGCAGCCTAACCCTTAGGAATTTCGAGACCCAGTACTTC.

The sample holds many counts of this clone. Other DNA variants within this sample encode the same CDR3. The CDR3 DNA reads TGCGCCAGCACCCGGCGGGGGGGTTCCTATGGCTACACCTTC. Residues: CASTRRGGSYGYTF. This chain links TRBV4-1 with TRBJ1-2, with a weak D call TRBD1 (5 bases). This CDR3 is 14 amino acids long. CDR1 is MGHRA, CDR2 YSYEKL, per germline. Trimming took off 7 bases at V and 4 bases at J, with 16 bases between the two ends.

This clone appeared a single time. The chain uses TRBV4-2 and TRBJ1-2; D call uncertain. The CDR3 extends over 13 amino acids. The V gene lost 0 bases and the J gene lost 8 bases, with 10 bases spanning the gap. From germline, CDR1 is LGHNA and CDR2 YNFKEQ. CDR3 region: CASSQDTGRGYTF. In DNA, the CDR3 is TGTGCCAGCAGCCAAGATACCGGGAGAGGCTACACCTTC.

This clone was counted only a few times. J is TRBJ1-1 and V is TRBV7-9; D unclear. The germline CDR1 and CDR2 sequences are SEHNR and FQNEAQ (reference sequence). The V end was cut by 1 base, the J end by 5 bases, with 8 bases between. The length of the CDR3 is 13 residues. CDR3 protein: CASSLGTGTEAFF. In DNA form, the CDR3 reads TGTGCCAGCAGCTTAGGTACGGGAACTGAAGCTTTCTTT.

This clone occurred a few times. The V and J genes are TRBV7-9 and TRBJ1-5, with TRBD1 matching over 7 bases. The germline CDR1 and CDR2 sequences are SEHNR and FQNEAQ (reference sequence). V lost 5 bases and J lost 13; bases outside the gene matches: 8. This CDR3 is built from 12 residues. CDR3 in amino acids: CASSPMTGQQHF. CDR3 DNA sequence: TGTGCCAGCAGCCCCATGACAGGGCAACAGCATTTT.

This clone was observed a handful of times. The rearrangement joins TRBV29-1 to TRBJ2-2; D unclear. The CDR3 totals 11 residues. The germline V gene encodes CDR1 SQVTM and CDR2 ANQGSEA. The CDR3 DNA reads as TGCACGGTTGGGGACACCGGGGAGCTGTTTTTT. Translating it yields CTVGDTGELFF.

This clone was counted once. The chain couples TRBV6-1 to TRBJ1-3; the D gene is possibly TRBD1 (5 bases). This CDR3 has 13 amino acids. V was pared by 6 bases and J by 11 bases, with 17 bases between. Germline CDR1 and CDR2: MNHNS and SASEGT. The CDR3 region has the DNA TGTGCCAGCAGGGGCAGTCCCACGGGGGCCATATATTTT. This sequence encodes CASRGSPTGAIYF.

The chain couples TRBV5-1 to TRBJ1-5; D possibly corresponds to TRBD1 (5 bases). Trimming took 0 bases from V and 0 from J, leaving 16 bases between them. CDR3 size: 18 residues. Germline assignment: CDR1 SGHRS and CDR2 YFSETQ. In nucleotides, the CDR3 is TGCGCCAGCAGCTTGGTACCTTTGGGGCAGGATAGCAATCAGCCCCAGCATTTT. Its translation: CASSLVPLGQDSNQPQHF.

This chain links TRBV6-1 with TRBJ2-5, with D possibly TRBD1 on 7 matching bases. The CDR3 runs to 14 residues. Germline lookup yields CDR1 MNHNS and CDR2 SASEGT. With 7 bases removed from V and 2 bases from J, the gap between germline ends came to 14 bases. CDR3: CASIAGGMQETQYF. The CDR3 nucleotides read TGTGCCAGCATAGCAGGGGGGATGCAAGAGACCCAGTACTTC.